This TCR beta chain is from a study of OX40 agonist ivuxolimab in advanced cancers. In the study overall: From 23 to 79 years was the age range, with a mean of 60 years, and over 80% were male. Broader study findings: Also showing low normalized T-cell clonal expansion were some of the nonresponders.

Baseline, cycle 4 day 1, and cycle 7 day 1 were the blood sampling points. Between the trimmed V and J ends, which lost 8 bases and 5 bases, there was a span of 18 bases. Germline V lookup: CDR1 ENHRY, CDR2 SYGVKD. This CDR3 spans 15 amino acids. Generated by immunoSEQ multiplex PCR, the TCRdb table keeps only in-frame clones and is missing some. The sample includes nearly 55,000 clones, around 88% seen only once; the top ten take roughly 1.5%. With respect to this clone: The antigen remains undetermined.

This TCR was recovered from an adult with an advanced solid tumor such as melanoma, head and neck, liver or kidney cancer. The chain joins TRBV10-3 to TRBJ2-2, with D maybe TRBD1 (6 bases). Sequenced material: CD4+ or CD8+ T cells sorted from blood, taken in a trial of the OX40 agonist ivuxolimab. Here the CDR3 reads CAIHTGSVGTGELFF. CDR3 in DNA: TGTGCCATCCATACAGGGAGTGTAGGAACCGGGGAGCTGTTTTTT.